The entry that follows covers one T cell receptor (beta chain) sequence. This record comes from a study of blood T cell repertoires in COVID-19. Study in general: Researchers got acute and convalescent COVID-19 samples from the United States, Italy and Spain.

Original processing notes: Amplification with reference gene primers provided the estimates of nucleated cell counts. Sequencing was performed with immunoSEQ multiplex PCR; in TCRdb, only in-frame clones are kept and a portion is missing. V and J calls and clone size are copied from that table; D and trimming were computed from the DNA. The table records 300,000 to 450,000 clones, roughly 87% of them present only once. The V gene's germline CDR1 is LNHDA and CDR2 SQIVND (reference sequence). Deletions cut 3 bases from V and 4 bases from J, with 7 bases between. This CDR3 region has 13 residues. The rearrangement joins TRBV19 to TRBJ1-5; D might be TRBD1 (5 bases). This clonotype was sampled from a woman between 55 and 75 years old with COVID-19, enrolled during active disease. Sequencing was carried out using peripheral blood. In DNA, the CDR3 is TGTGCCAGTAGTATGGGGGGGAATCAGCCCCAGCATTTT. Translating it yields CASSMGGNQPQHF.